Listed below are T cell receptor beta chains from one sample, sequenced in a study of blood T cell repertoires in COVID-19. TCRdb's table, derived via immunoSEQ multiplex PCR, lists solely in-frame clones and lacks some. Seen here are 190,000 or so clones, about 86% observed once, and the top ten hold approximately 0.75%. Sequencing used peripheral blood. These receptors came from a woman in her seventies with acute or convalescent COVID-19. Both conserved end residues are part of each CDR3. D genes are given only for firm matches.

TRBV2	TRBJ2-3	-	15	TGTGCCAGCACTCTCCGGGATCTCCTCACAGATACGCAGTATTTT	CASTLRDLLTDTQYF
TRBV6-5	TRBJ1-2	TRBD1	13	TGTGCCAGCAGTTCGACAGGGCTCTATGGCTACACCTTC	CASSSTGLYGYTF
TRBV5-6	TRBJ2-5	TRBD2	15	TGTGCCAGCAGCACTTGGACTAGCGGGGGAGAGACCCAGTACTTC	CASSTWTSGGETQYF
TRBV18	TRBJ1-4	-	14	TGTGCCAGCTCACCTCAGATCCGAGGTGAAAAACTGTTTTTT	CASSPQIRGEKLFF
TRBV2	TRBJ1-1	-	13	TGTGCCAGCACTGTTCTCTTAAACACTGAAGCTTTCTTT	CASTVLLNTEAFF
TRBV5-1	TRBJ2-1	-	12	TGCGCCAGCAGCTCAGGGGGGAATGAGCAGTTCTTC	CASSSGGNEQFF
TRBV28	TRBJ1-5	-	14	TGTGCCAGCAGTTCCGTCGACAGAAATCAGCCCCAGCATTTT	CASSSVDRNQPQHF
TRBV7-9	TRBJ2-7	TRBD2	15	TGTGCCAGCAGCCCGCGGACTAGCGGGTCCTACGAGCAGTACTTC	CASSPRTSGSYEQYF
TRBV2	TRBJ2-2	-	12	TGTGCCAGCAGGTCCCGGACCGGGGAGCTGTTTTTT	CASRSRTGELFF
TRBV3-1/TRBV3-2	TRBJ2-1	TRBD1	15	TGTGCCAGCAGCCCCCGACAGGGATGGAGCAATGAGCAGTTCTTC	CASSPRQGWSNEQFF